The rows below give T cell receptor beta chains drawn from one sample of a study of human T cells and chemical hapten exposure. From the RACE reads, TCRdb called clonotypes with MiXCR, one entry per CDR3 protein. The sample consists of nearly 350,000 distinct CDR3 sequences, around 7% of them appearing once. The sequences come from whole blood, collected in connection with sensitization to the hapten diphenylcyclopropenone (DPC). These receptors were obtained from a woman aged 18-30 years with alopecia areata. Some clones in this sample may be carry-over from other donors' samples. Both conserved end residues are part of each CDR3. D genes are given only for firm matches. Where a row states a size, it is once, few, many or the class of an expanded clone; other rows omit it.

D gene	V gene	CDR3 length	clone size	J gene	CDR3 DNA	CDR3 protein
TRBD2	TRBV7-2	15	many	TRBJ2-3	TGTGCCAGCAGCTCTATAGCGGGGTCCACAGATACGCAGTATTTT	CASSSIAGSTDTQYF
TRBD1	TRBV11-2	15	-	TRBJ1-1	TGTGCCAGCAGCGGGGAGGGACAGAAGAACACTGAAGCTTTCTTT	CASSGEGQKNTEAFF
-	TRBV10-3	14	-	TRBJ1-6	TGTGCCATCAGTGGGGGACCCGAAGGTTCACCCCTCCACTTT	CAISGGPEGSPLHF
TRBD1	TRBV5-1	15	few	TRBJ2-2	TGCGCCAGCAGCTTGGAAGCCCAGGGGGCCGGGGAGCTGTTTTTT	CASSLEAQGAGELFF
TRBD2	TRBV5-1	16	many	TRBJ2-3	TGCGCCAGCAGCCCGGAGCGGGGGGGACTCACAGATACGCAGTATTTT	CASSPERGGLTDTQYF
TRBD1	TRBV3-1	15	many	TRBJ2-6	TGTGCCAGCAGTGGACACAGGGGAAGGGCCAACGTCCTGACTTTC	CASSGHRGRANVLTF
TRBD1	TRBV3-1	15	-	TRBJ2-1	TGTGCCAGCAGCCAAGATTCGACAGGGGGTGGTGAGCAGTTCTTC	CASSQDSTGGGEQFF
TRBD2	TRBV10-3	18	-	TRBJ2-1	TGTGCCATCAGTGGAGGACCTAGCGGGGGAGCTTCCTACAATGAGCAGTTCTTC	CAISGGPSGGASYNEQFF
-	TRBV6-5	14	-	TRBJ1-1	TGTGCCAGCAGTAAAACACAGGGTGGCACTGAAGCTTTCTTT	CASSKTQGGTEAFF
TRBD1	TRBV4-2	15	many	TRBJ2-7	TGTGCCAGCAGCCAAGAACAGGGGGGTATCTACGAGCAGTACTTC	CASSQEQGGIYEQYF
-	TRBV6-6	13	few	TRBJ1-1	TGTGCCAGCACCCTCCCCGGGACGGCTGAAGCTTTCTTT	CASTLPGTAEAFF
-	TRBV29-1	13	-	TRBJ1-1	TGCAGCGTTGATGGAAAACTGAACACTGAAGCTTTCTTT	CSVDGKLNTEAFF
-	TRBV29-1	12	few	TRBJ1-2	TGCAGCGTTGGGGCCGCATTCGGCGGCTACACCTTC	CSVGAAFGGYTF
-	TRBV5-1	16	-	TRBJ2-3	TGCGCCAGCAGCTTGTACGGGGAGAGGGGCACAGATACGCAGTATTTT	CASSLYGERGTDTQYF
-	TRBV5-1	14	many	TRBJ2-6	TGCGCCAGCAGCTTCTCCACAGGGGCCAACGTCCTGACTTTC	CASSFSTGANVLTF
TRBD2	TRBV28	15	few	TRBJ2-3	TGTGCCAGCAACCTTAGCGGGGGGGCCCCAGATACGCAGTATTTT	CASNLSGGAPDTQYF
-	TRBV7-3	15	-	TRBJ2-1	TGTGCCAGCAGCCGAGGACCGGGGGGCCTCAATGAGCAGTTCTTC	CASSRGPGGLNEQFF
-	TRBV10-3	14	few	TRBJ1-5	TGTGCCATCAGTGCCGGGGATAGCAATCAGCCCCAGCATTTT	CAISAGDSNQPQHF
TRBD1	TRBV20-1	17	few	TRBJ1-5	TGCAGTGCTAGAGCCCCAGGACAGGGGTTAGGCAATCAGCCCCAGCATTTT	CSARAPGQGLGNQPQHF
-	TRBV25-1	14	-	TRBJ1-3	TGTGCCAGCAGAGGCCGTCCCCCTCGAAACACCATATATTTT	CASRGRPPRNTIYF
-	TRBV7-9	15	few	TRBJ2-6	TGTGCCAGCAGCTTTGGAGGGACTGGGGCCAACGTCCTGACTTTC	CASSFGGTGANVLTF